Here is one T cell receptor (beta chain) with its context. Original methodology: Reference gene primer amplification in the assay estimated nucleated cell counts. The data were produced by immunoSEQ multiplex PCR, yet TCRdb's version contains in-frame clones alone and is incomplete. The V and J calls and clone size are taken from that table; D and trimming were inferred from the DNA. This sample has approximately 480,000 clones; roughly nine tenths occur once, and the top ten carry under 0.85%. Looked up from germline, CDR1 is MDHEN and CDR2 is SYDVKM. This CDR3 spans 15 amino acids. Trimming took 3 bases from V and 2 from J; bases not matched to a gene: 6. These data originate in a study of blood T cell repertoires in COVID-19. Across the whole study: The cDNA or gDNA used as material had been derived from T cells, B-cell-depleted T cells, or PBMCs.

Those enrolled, adults aged 18 to 89 years, came from some 23 US areas. Resolution of symptoms, clearance, or two negative PCRs was present in recovered Cohort 3 donors. The sequencing sample was made of PBMCs or T cells enriched from blood (not recorded which). The V gene is TRBV28, the J gene TRBJ1-1; 7 bases line up with TRBD1. The source of this sequence is a woman aged 18-29 years who had recovered from COVID-19. The CDR3 DNA reads TGTGCCAGCAGTTTCTCCGACAGGGTCAACACTGAAGCTTTCTTT. It is translated as CASSFSDRVNTEAFF.